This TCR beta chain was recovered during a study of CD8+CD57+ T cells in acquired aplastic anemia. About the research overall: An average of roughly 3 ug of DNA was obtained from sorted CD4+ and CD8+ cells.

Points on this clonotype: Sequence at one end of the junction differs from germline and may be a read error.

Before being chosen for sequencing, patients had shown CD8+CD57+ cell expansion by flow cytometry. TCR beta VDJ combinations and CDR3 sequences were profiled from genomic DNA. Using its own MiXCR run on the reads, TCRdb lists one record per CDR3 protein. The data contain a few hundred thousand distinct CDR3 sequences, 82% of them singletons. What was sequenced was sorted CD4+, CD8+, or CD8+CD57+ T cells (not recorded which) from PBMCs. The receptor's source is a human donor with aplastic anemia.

Here the CDR3 reads CANGSAGNIHYF. The CDR3 DNA reads TGTGCCAACGGATCGGCGGGGAACATTCACTACTTC. V is TRBV9 and J is TRBJ1-2; no clear D. The CDR3 is 12 amino acids. Germline-derived CDR1 and CDR2 are SGDLS and YYNGEE.